Listed below are T cell receptor beta chains from one sample, sequenced in a study of blood T cell repertoires in COVID-19. The table came from immunoSEQ multiplex PCR; TCRdb's copy has only in-frame clones and leaves some out. The sample lists 65,000 to 90,000 clones, approximately 89% occurring once. Source material: peripheral blood. The receptors originated from a man aged 80 or over with acute or convalescent COVID-19. The CDR3 runs from the conserved cysteine through the conserved F or W. D genes are given only for firm matches. The listing skips clone size in some rows; elsewhere it reads once, few, many or a size class.

clone size	D gene	V gene	CDR3 length	J gene	CDR3 protein	CDR3 DNA
NA	NA	TRBV9	16	TRBJ2-3	CASSVGVGGFTDTQYF	TGTGCCAGCAGCGTAGGGGTGGGAGGATTCACAGATACGCAGTATTTT
NA	NA	TRBV13	13	TRBJ1-2	CASRPTWGRGYTF	TGTGCCAGCAGGCCCACTTGGGGGCGAGGCTACACCTTC
NA	NA	TRBV3-1/TRBV3-2	13	TRBJ1-1	CASSQDRGTEAFF	TGTGCCAGCAGCCAAGACAGAGGCACTGAAGCTTTCTTT
NA	TRBD1	TRBV2	14	TRBJ1-1	CASRVGTGATEAFF	TGTGCCAGCAGGGTTGGGACAGGGGCGACTGAAGCTTTCTTT
NA	TRBD2	TRBV3-1/TRBV3-2	17	TRBJ2-2	CASSPLSGRANTGELFF	TGTGCCAGCAGCCCTCTTAGCGGGAGGGCGAACACCGGGGAGCTGTTTTTT
NA	NA	TRBV28	14	TRBJ1-5	CASIIGGSNQPQHF	TGTGCCAGCATCATAGGGGGATCCAATCAGCCCCAGCATTTT
NA	TRBD2	TRBV30	14	TRBJ2-2	CAWRAGGNTGELFF	TGTGCCTGGAGGGCGGGGGGTAATACCGGGGAGCTGTTTTTT
few	TRBD1	TRBV9	16	TRBJ1-3	CASSVSDRGSGNTIYF	TGTGCCAGCAGCGTATCCGACAGGGGGTCTGGAAACACCATATATTTT
few	NA	TRBV24-1	13	TRBJ1-2	CATSGAGDYGYTF	TGTGCCACCAGTGGGGCAGGGGACTATGGCTACACCTTC
NA	NA	TRBV3-1/TRBV3-2	12	TRBJ1-2	CASSLEGRGYTF	TGTGCCAGCAGCCTCGAGGGAAGGGGCTACACCTTC
NA	NA	TRBV5-4	14	TRBJ2-7	CASSQKDGTYEQYF	TGTGCCAGCAGCCAAAAGGACGGGACCTACGAGCAGTACTTC
NA	NA	TRBV30	12	TRBJ1-2	CALARQGSGYTF	TGTGCCTTAGCTCGGCAGGGTAGTGGCTACACCTTC
NA	TRBD1	TRBV30	14	TRBJ1-1	CAWVAGTGNTEAFF	TGTGCCTGGGTCGCAGGGACAGGGAACACTGAAGCTTTCTTT
NA	TRBD1	TRBV5-4	15	TRBJ1-1	CASSFRQGMNTEAFF	TGTGCCAGCAGCTTCCGACAGGGGATGAACACTGAAGCTTTCTTT
NA	NA	TRBV6-6	12	TRBJ2-6	CASSVGANVLTF	TGTGCCAGCTCAGTGGGGGCCAACGTCCTGACTTTC
NA	TRBD1	TRBV27	15	TRBJ1-6	CASTPGTVYNSPLHF	TGTGCCAGTACCCCCGGGACAGTATATAATTCACCCCTCCACTTT
NA	NA	TRBV30	13	TRBJ1-4	CAWSPWGRQKLFF	TGTGCCTGGAGTCCATGGGGGCGTCAAAAACTGTTTTTT
NA	TRBD2	TRBV4-1	18	TRBJ2-6	CASSRVLAGYSGANVLTF	TGCGCCAGCAGCCGGGTACTAGCGGGATACTCTGGGGCCAACGTCCTGACTTTC
NA	TRBD1	TRBV5-4	14	TRBJ1-6	CASSLQGMGSPLHF	TGTGCCAGCAGTTTACAGGGGATGGGATCACCCCTCCACTTT
few	TRBD1	TRBV6-5	15	TRBJ1-6	CASSPQAGGESPLHF	TGTGCCAGCAGTCCACAGGCAGGGGGAGAATCACCCCTCCACTTT
NA	TRBD2	TRBV2	17	TRBJ2-1	CASSLTPRQRGYNEQFF	TGTGCCAGCAGCCTAACCCCGAGGCAGCGGGGCTACAATGAGCAGTTCTTC
NA	NA	TRBV5-1	14	TRBJ1-1	CASSSGQVNTEAFF	TGCGCCAGCAGCTCCGGACAAGTGAACACTGAAGCTTTCTTT
NA	TRBD2	TRBV19	13	TRBJ2-1	CASSKERGNEQFF	TGTGCCAGTAGTAAGGAGCGGGGAAATGAGCAGTTCTTC
NA	TRBD1	TRBV10-2	13	TRBJ1-2	CASSEDRDYGYTF	TGCGCCAGCAGTGAGGACAGGGACTATGGCTACACCTTC
NA	NA	TRBV18	15	TRBJ1-6	CASSPYSSYNSPLHF	TGTGCCAGCTCACCATACAGCTCCTATAATTCACCCCTCCACTTT
few	NA	TRBV4-1	17	TRBJ1-6	CASSQSGHAREDSPLHF	TGCGCCAGCAGCCAATCGGGACATGCCAGGGAAGATTCACCCCTCCACTTT
NA	NA	TRBV5-1	14	TRBJ2-7	CASSWEAGRGEQYF	TGCGCCAGCAGCTGGGAGGCAGGGCGGGGAGAGCAGTACTTC
once	NA	TRBV12-5	15	TRBJ1-4	CASGLSSGGNEKLFF	TGTGCTAGTGGTTTGTCCTCGGGGGGAAATGAAAAACTGTTTTTT
NA	TRBD1	TRBV9	15	TRBJ1-2	CASSVDRDRGYGYTF	TGTGCCAGCAGCGTAGATCGGGACAGGGGATATGGCTACACCTTC
NA	TRBD1	TRBV18	15	TRBJ1-2	CASSPGQGAYYGYTF	TGTGCCAGCTCACCGGGGCAGGGGGCGTACTATGGCTACACCTTC
NA	NA	TRBV21-1	18	TRBJ2-7	CASSTYPTGARTPYEQYF	TGTGCCAGCAGCACGTATCCAACAGGAGCCAGGACCCCCTACGAGCAGTACTTC
NA	TRBD2	TRBV19	16	TRBJ2-5	CASSILAGGGQETQYF	TGTGCCAGTAGTATCTTAGCGGGAGGCGGACAAGAGACCCAGTACTTC
NA	NA	TRBV29-1	12	TRBJ1-1	CSVGHRPSEAFF	TGCAGCGTTGGGCACAGACCCTCTGAAGCTTTCTTT
NA	NA	TRBV19	14	TRBJ1-2	CASSISQTNYGYTF	TGTGCCAGTAGTATCTCGCAGACTAACTATGGCTACACCTTC
NA	NA	TRBV15	16	TRBJ2-3	CATSRDLTGSTDTQYF	TGTGCCACCAGCAGAGATTTAACCGGTAGCACAGATACGCAGTATTTT
NA	NA	TRBV27	14	TRBJ1-1	CASSFSPRQLEAFF	TGTGCCAGCAGTTTCTCCCCTCGACAGTTAGAAGCTTTCTTT
few	TRBD1	TRBV7-9	17	TRBJ1-4	CASSPGTGALAGEKLFF	TGTGCCAGCAGCCCCGGGACAGGGGCCCTGGCAGGTGAAAAACTGTTTTTT
NA	NA	TRBV6-1	13	TRBJ2-7	CASSESPRANDHF	TGTGCCAGCAGTGAATCCCCCAGGGCCAACGATCACTTC
NA	TRBD1	TRBV2	12	TRBJ2-1	CASSSGTGGAFF	TGTGCCAGCAGCTCTGGGACAGGGGGCGCGTTCTTC
NA	TRBD1	TRBV7-9	16	TRBJ1-2	CASSLGRDRANYGYTF	TGTGCCAGCAGCCTAGGCCGGGACAGGGCTAACTATGGCTACACCTTC
few	TRBD2	TRBV4-1	16	TRBJ2-7	CASSGRTSGGSYEQYF	TGCGCCAGCAGCGGGCGGACTAGCGGGGGATCCTACGAGCAGTACTTC
once	TRBD2	TRBV2	15	TRBJ2-7	CASSPTSGGAYEQYF	TGTGCCAGCAGTCCTACTAGCGGGGGAGCCTACGAGCAGTACTTC
once	TRBD2	TRBV7-9	14	TRBJ2-1	CASSPRGGVYEQFF	TGTGCCAGCAGCCCCCGCGGGGGGGTGTATGAGCAGTTCTTC
few	NA	TRBV12-3/TRBV12-4	12	TRBJ1-6	CASSFRVSPLHF	TGTGCCAGCAGTTTCAGGGTTTCACCCCTCCACTTT
NA	TRBD1	TRBV5-1	15	TRBJ2-5	CASSFNTGAQETQYF	TGCGCCAGCAGCTTCAACACAGGGGCCCAAGAGACCCAGTACTTC
NA	TRBD2	TRBV5-1	18	TRBJ2-2	CASSLRASGEFNTGELFF	TGCGCCAGCAGCCTGCGGGCTAGCGGGGAATTTAACACCGGGGAGCTGTTTTTT
NA	TRBD2	TRBV5-4	14	TRBJ2-2	CAGRTGGGTGELFF	TGTGCCGGTAGGACGGGAGGCGGAACCGGGGAGCTGTTTTTT
few	NA	TRBV3-1/TRBV3-2	15	TRBJ1-1	CASSQGEGGHIKAFF	TGTGCCAGCAGCCAAGGGGAGGGGGGACACATAAAAGCTTTCTTT
NA	TRBD1	TRBV5-1	17	TRBJ2-2	CASSLGRQGVATGELFF	TGCGCCAGCAGCTTGGGGAGACAGGGGGTTGCTACCGGGGAGCTGTTTTTT
NA	TRBD1	TRBV12-5	16	TRBJ1-5	CASARDREGPDQPQHF	TGTGCTAGTGCCCGGGACAGGGAAGGTCCCGATCAGCCCCAGCATTTT